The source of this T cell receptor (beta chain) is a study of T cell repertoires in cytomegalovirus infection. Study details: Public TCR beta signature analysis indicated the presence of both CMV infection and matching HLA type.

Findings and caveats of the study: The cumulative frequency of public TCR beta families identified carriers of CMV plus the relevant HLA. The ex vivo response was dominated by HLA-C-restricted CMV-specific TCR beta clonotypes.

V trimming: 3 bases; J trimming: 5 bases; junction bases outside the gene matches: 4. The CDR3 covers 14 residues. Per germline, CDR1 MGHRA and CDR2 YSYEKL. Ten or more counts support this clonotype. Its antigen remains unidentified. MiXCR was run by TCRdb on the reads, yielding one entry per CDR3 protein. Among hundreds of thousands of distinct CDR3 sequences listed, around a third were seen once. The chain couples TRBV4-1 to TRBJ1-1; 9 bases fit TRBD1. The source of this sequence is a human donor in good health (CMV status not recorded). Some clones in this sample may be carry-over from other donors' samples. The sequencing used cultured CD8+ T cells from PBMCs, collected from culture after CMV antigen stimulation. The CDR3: CASSQNRGRTEAFF. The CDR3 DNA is TGCGCCAGCAGCCAGAACAGGGGGCGAACTGAAGCTTTCTTT.